The clone carrying this TCR beta chain was observed at least ten times. CDR1 SGHVS and CDR2 FQNEAQ come from the germline V gene. The CDR3 length is 15 residues. V lost 0 bases and J lost 4, with 13 bases in between. The time point is: longitudinal time-point 3. The study built unsorted libraries from 2 million PBMCs kept at -80 C. TCRdb ran MiXCR on the 5' RACE reads and lists one entry per CDR3 protein. The table has approximately 84,000 distinct CDR3 sequences, 3.5% to 4.5% seen once. The data were obtained in a study of neurological immune-mediated disorders. The sequence derives from a woman in her sixties with multiple sclerosis. Sequencing was done on a sample of PBMCs. V gene TRBV7-8 combines with J gene TRBJ2-7; D may be TRBD1 (5 bases). The DNA of the CDR3 is TGTGCCAGCAGCTTAGCACAGGTCAAGGGGTACGAGCAGTACTTC. This codes for CASSLAQVKGYEQYF.